These 16 T cell receptor beta chains were sequenced from one sample in a study of T-cell reconstitution after alpha-beta-depleted transplantation in children. Unique molecular identifiers were incorporated into the prepared TCRbeta library. TCRdb processed the PCR reads anew with MiXCR; each CDR3 protein has one entry. The sample records roughly 500,000 distinct CDR3 sequences, over 9.5% being singletons. The material sequenced was PBMCs, taken before TCRalphabeta/CD19-depleted stem cell transplant. The receptor source for this set is a child aged 2 to 9 with inherited bone marrow failure, due to receive a stem cell transplant.

The rearrangement uses TRBV20-1 and TRBJ2-1, with D hard to call. Between the trimmed V and J ends, which lost 0 bases and 2 bases, there was a span of 8 bases. CDR1 is DFQATT and CDR2 is SNEGSKA in the germline V gene (reference sequence). The CDR3 has 14 amino acids. The CDR3 region has the DNA TGCAGTGCTAGAGATTTCCTAGCCTACAATGAGCAGTTCTTC. This encodes CSARDFLAYNEQFF.

This clonotype appeared many times. V usage is TRBV7-9 and J usage is TRBJ2-7, with 14 bases matching TRBD2. The CDR3 loop spans 17 amino acids. Losses at the gene ends were 1 base for V and 2 bases for J; bases not matched to a gene: 4. Germline lookup yields CDR1 SEHNR and CDR2 FQNEAQ (reference sequence). The DNA of the CDR3 is TGTGCCAGCAGCTTAGACCTGGGACTAGCGGGAGCCTACGAGCAGTACTTC. Amino acids: CASSLDLGLAGAYEQYF.

At least ten counts were recorded for this clonotype. The rearrangement links TRBV5-5 to TRBJ2-7; 8 bases are a match to TRBD2. The CDR3 is 16 amino acids. V trimming: 4 bases; J trimming: 1 base; junction bases outside the gene matches: 10. Germline CDR1 and CDR2: SGHKS and YYEKEE (reference sequence). This CDR3 reads CASSRYYAGGSYEQYF. As DNA, the CDR3 is TGTGCCAGCAGCCGGTATTATGCGGGAGGTTCCTACGAGCAGTACTTC.

This clonotype has at least ten counts. This chain uses TRBV29-1 with TRBJ1-1; D not certain. The V end lost 1 base, the J end lost 2 bases, and 5 bases lay between the germline ends. The CDR3 spans 12 residues. Looked up from germline, CDR1 is SQVTM and CDR2 is ANQGSEA. The CDR3, as DNA: TGCAGCGTTGAAGGTTTAAACACTGAAGCTTTCTTT. Translating it yields CSVEGLNTEAFF.

This clonotype was observed a handful of times. V gene TRBV20-1 combines with J gene TRBJ2-1; 7 bases map to TRBD2. The germline gives CDR1 DFQATT, CDR2 SNEGSKA (reference sequence). With V trimmed by 6 bases and J by 6 bases, 14 bases remained unmatched. The CDR3 sequence is 15 residues long. As DNA, the CDR3 is TGCAGTGCCCCAAGTCGGCTAGCGGCTTTCAATGAGCAGTTCTTC. Its protein is CSAPSRLAAFNEQFF.

This clonotype was seen only a few times. The chain has TRBV6-5 and TRBJ2-5; D remains ambiguous. Trimming left V 0 bases short and J 2 bases short, with 13 bases between. The CDR3 loop spans 16 amino acids. Germline values: CDR1 MNHEY, CDR2 SVGAGI. The CDR3 sequence is CASSYSSRIGQETQYF. The DNA for the CDR3 is TGTGCCAGCAGTTACTCCTCTAGGATCGGTCAAGAGACCCAGTACTTC.

This clonotype was seen only a few times. CDR3 sequence: CASSPGRVAKNIQYF. In nucleotides, the CDR3 is TGTGCCAGCAGCCCCGGTAGGGTAGCCAAAAACATTCAGTACTTC. The chain uses TRBV9 and TRBJ2-4; D is unresolved. This CDR3 comprises 15 residues. Trimming removed 4 bases from V and 0 bases from J, with 11 bases in between. The germline V gene encodes CDR1 SGDLS and CDR2 YYNGEE.

Points on this clonotype: One base away lies a much larger clone, so this may be a sequencing read error. The chain is built from TRBV12-3 or TRBV12-4 and TRBJ2-7, with 7 bases matching TRBD1. CDR3 length equals 16 residues. V was pared by 5 bases and J by 5 bases, with 15 bases of the junction left unmatched. The CDR3 region is CASSLRGKTGKDEQYF. The CDR3 DNA follows: TGTGCCAGCAGTCTCAGAGGGAAGACAGGGAAGGACGAGCAGTACTTC.

This clonotype was counted once. The CDR3 region has the DNA TGTGCCAGCAGCTTAGGCGGGATTCAGTACAATGAGCAGTTCTTC. Residues: CASSLGGIQYNEQFF. J is TRBJ2-1 and V is TRBV11-1; weak D call: TRBD2 (6 bases). Germline CDR1 reads SGHAT; CDR2 reads FQDESV (reference sequence). This CDR3 spans 15 amino acids. V lost 1 base, J lost 4 bases, and 11 bases lay in between.

This chain connects TRBV7-9 to TRBJ2-1, with 8 nucleotides matching TRBD2. Trimming removed 3 bases from V and 8 bases from J; junction bases left unmatched: 6. Germline CDR1 SEHNR, CDR2 FQNEAQ (reference sequence). The CDR3 length is 14 residues. CDR3 coding DNA: TGTGCCAGCAGCTTCCCGGCAGCGGGAGATGAGCAGTTCTTC. It specifies CASSFPAAGDEQFF.

The chain has TRBV10-3 and TRBJ1-5; TRBD1 agrees at 7 bases. Unmatched junction bases numbered 9, after V lost 3 bases and J lost 7 bases. The CDR3 has 15 residues. Germline V gives CDR1 ENHRY, CDR2 SYGVKD. The CDR3 loop reads CAISDLGGGNQPQHF. DNA for the CDR3: TGTGCCATCAGTGACCTAGGGGGCGGGAACCAGCCCCAGCATTTT.

This rearrangement joins TRBV16 to TRBJ2-7; tentative D call: TRBD2 (6 bases). The CDR3 is made up of 23 amino acids. The germline V gene encodes CDR1 KGHSY and CDR2 FQNENV. Trimming pared 5 bases from V and 1 base from J, leaving 39 bases between. The CDR3 is CASSSGGTQRDVGQVDVSYEQYF. The CDR3 DNA reads TGTGCCAGCAGCTCCGGCGGGACCCAAAGGGACGTGGGCCAGGTTGATGTATCCTACGAGCAGTACTTC.

This chain uses TRBV7-6 with TRBJ2-1, with 8 positions matching TRBD2. Per germline, CDR1 SGHVS and CDR2 FNYEAQ. J was trimmed by 2 bases and V by 7 bases; bases with no gene match: 7. This CDR3 has 15 amino acids. CDR3 coding DNA: TGTGCCAGCAACATCCGGGAGGGCCCCTACAATGAGCAGTTCTTC. Translation: CASNIREGPYNEQFF.

This clonotype occurred many times. The J gene is TRBJ2-7, the V gene TRBV20-1; possible D gene TRBD2, 6 bases. Trimming stripped 6 bases from V and 0 bases from J, with 18 bases between. The CDR3 contains 15 residues. Per the germline V gene, CDR1 is DFQATT and CDR2 is SNEGSKA (reference sequence). CDR3 amino acids: CSATDRDLSSYEQYF. CDR3 nucleotide sequence: TGCAGTGCAACAGACCGGGACTTGAGCTCCTACGAGCAGTACTTC.

This clonotype was seen ten or more times. V gene TRBV6-2 or TRBV6-3 combines with J gene TRBJ2-7; D is unresolved. In germline, CDR1 is MNHEY, CDR2 SVGEGT. The CDR3 is 12 amino acids. V lost 3 bases and J 4 bases, leaving 7 bases between the germline ends. CDR3 in amino acids: CASSYADYEQYF. CDR3 in DNA: TGTGCCAGCAGTTATGCAGATTACGAGCAGTACTTC.

This clonotype showed up many times. The V gene is TRBV29-1, the J gene TRBJ2-5; TRBD2 aligns across 9 bases. Germline V gene sequence: CDR1 SQVTM, CDR2 ANQGSEA. Losses at the gene ends were 0 bases for V and 4 bases for J; bases not matched to a gene: 9. The CDR3 consists of 16 residues. DNA of the CDR3: TGCAGCGTTGAAGAGAGAGTAGCGGGAGTCGGAGAGACCCAGTACTTC. This codes for CSVEERVAGVGETQYF.